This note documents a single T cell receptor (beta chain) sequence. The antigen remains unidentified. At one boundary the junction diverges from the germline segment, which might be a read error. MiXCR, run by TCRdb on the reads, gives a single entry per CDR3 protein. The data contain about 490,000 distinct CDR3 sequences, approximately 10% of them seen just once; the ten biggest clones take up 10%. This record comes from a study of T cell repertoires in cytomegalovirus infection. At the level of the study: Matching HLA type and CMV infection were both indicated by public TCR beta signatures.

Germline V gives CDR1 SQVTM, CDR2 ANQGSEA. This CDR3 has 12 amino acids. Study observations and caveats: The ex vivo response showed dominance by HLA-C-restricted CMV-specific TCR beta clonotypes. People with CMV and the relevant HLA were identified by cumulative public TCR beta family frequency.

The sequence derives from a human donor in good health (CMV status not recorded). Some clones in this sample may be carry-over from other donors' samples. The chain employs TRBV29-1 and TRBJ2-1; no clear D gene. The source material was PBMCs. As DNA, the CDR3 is TGCAGCGTTACCCCGAGTGGGAATGTGCAGTTCTTC. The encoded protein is CSVTPSGNVQFF.